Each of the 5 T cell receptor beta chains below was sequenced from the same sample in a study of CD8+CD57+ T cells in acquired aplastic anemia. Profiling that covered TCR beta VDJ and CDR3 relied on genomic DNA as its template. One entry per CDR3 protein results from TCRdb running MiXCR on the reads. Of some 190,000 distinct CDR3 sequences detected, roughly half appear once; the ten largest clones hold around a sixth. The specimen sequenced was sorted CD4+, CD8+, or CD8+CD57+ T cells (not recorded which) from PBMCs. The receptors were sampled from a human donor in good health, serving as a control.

The CDR3 DNA sequence: TGTGCCACCAGTGAGGGACCGTCACCCCTCCACTTT. This translates into CATSEGPSPLHF. V is TRBV24-1 and J is TRBJ1-6, with a tentative D call TRBD1 (5 bases). The ends were cut back, 4 bases at V and 10 bases at J, with 7 bases in the middle. The CDR3 is 12 residues long. CDR1 is KGHDR and CDR2 is SFDVKD in the germline V gene.

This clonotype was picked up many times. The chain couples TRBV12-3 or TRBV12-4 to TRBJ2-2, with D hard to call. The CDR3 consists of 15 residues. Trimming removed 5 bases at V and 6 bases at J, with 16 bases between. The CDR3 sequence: CASSASSPSPGELFF. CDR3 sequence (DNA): TGTGCCAGCAGTGCCTCGAGTCCTAGTCCCGGGGAGCTGTTTTTT.

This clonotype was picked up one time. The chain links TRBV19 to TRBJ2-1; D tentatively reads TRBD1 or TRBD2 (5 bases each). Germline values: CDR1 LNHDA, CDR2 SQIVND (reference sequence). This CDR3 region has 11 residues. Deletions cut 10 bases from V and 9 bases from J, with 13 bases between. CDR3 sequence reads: CATTPGREQFF. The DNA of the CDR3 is TGTGCCACCACTCCGGGACGTGAGCAGTTCTTC. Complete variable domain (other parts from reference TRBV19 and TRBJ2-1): DGGITQSPKYLFRKEGQNVTLSCEQNLNHDAMYWYRQDPGQGLRLIYYSQIVNDFQKGDIAEGYSVSREKKESFPLTVTSAQKNPTAFYLCATTPGREQFFGPGTRLTVL.

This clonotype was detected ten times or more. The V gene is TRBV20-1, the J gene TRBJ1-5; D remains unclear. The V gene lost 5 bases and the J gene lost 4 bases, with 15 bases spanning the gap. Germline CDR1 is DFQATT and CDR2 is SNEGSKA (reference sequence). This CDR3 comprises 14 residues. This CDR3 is CSAVGLLVNQPQHF. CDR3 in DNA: TGCAGTGCTGTAGGGTTGTTGGTTAATCAGCCCCAGCATTTT.

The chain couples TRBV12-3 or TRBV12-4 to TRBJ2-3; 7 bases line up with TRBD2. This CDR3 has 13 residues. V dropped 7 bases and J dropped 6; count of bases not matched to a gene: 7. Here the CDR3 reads CASTGQGGDTQYF. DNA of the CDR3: TGTGCCAGCACAGGGCAGGGAGGGGATACGCAGTATTTT.